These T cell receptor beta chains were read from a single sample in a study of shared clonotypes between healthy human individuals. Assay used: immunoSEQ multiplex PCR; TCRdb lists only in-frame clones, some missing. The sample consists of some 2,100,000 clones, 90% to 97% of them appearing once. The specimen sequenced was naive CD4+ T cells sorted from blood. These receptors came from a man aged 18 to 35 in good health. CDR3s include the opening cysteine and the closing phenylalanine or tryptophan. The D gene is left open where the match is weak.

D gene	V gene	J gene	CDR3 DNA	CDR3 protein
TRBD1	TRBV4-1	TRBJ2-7	TGCGCCAGCAGCCAAAGGACAGGGGGAACCTACGAGCAGTACTTC	CASSQRTGGTYEQYF
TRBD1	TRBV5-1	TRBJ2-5	TGCGCCAGCAGCTCCGTACGGACAGGGGGCGAGGAGACCCAGTACTTC	CASSSVRTGGEETQYF
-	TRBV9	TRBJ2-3	TGTGCCAGCAGTCCGAGCGAACGAGAGAGAGATACGCAGTATTTT	CASSPSERERDTQYF
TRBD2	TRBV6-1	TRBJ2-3	TGTGCCAGCACGTTAGCGGGAGTGGGTGGAGATACGCAGTATTTT	CASTLAGVGGDTQYF
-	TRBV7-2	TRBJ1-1	TGTGCCAGCAGCTTAACATCTGGGGGCACTGAAGCTTTCTTT	CASSLTSGGTEAFF
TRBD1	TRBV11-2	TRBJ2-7	TGTGCCAGCAGCTCCCTTTATGGGACAGCACCGGGAGAGCAGTACTTC	CASSSLYGTAPGEQYF
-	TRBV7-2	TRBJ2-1	TGTGCCAGCAGCCTTCAGCAGTTCTTC	CASSLQQFF
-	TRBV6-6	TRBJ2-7	TGTGCCAGCAGTTACTCGCATTCAGTCTACGAGCAGTACTTC	CASSYSHSVYEQYF
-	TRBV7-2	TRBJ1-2	TGTGCCAGCAGCCCAGCTCCAGGTTTTGACTATGGCTACACCTTC	CASSPAPGFDYGYTF
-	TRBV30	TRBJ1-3	TGTGCCTGGAGTGACCCTTCAGGGTCTGGAAACACCATATATTTT	CAWSDPSGSGNTIYF
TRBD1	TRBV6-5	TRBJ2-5	TGTGCCAGCAGTCCGACCGGGACAGACCCCAGGCCCCAGTACTTC	CASSPTGTDPRPQYF
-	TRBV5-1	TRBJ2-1	TGCGCCAGCAGCGCTTCGTCGGGTAACTACAATGAGCAGTTCTTC	CASSASSGNYNEQFF
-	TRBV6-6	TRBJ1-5	TGTGCCAGCAGTTACTCGTACCCTGGCGGTCAGCCCCAGCATTTT	CASSYSYPGGQPQHF
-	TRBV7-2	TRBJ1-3	TGTGCCAGCAGCTTAGGGGCAGGGGAAGGAAACACCATATATTTT	CASSLGAGEGNTIYF
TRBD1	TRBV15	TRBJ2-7	TGTGCCACCAGCAGGGGGACAGCAGCCTACGAGCAGTACTTC	CATSRGTAAYEQYF
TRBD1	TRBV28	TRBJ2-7	TGTGCCAGCAGTTTCCCCAGGGGGAGCTCCTACGAGCAGTACTTC	CASSFPRGSSYEQYF
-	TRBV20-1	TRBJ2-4	TGCAGCGCGGGGCAGGGGGACATTCAGTACTTC	CSAGQGDIQYF
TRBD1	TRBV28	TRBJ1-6	TGTGCCAGCAGCCGCGGGACAGGGGGGGATTCACCCCTCCACTTT	CASSRGTGGDSPLHF
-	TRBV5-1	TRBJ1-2	TGCGCCAGCAGCTTGGGACAGTCCAATGGCTACACCTTC	CASSLGQSNGYTF
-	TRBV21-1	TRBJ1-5	TGTGCCAGCAGCAAAGCCAGGGAATGTTGGCAGCCCCAGCATTTT	CASSKARECWQPQHF